This note documents a single T cell receptor beta chain sequence. Some clones are missing from TCRdb's copy, which holds only in-frame ones; the method was immunoSEQ multiplex PCR. The sample holds over 85,000 clones, 90% seen once. CDR1 and CDR2 (germline): GTSNPN, SVGIG (reference sequence). The CDR3 has 10 amino acids. V was clipped by 3 bases and J by 14 bases, with 8 bases between them. This entry is derived from a study of T cell responses to AZD1222 COVID-19 vaccine. This clonotype was obtained from an adult in good health. The V and J genes are TRBV30 and TRBJ1-6, with D uncertain. Material: peripheral blood, obtained on day 0 of AZD1222 vaccination. CDR3 amino acids: CAWSGSTLHF. The CDR3 nucleotides are TGTGCCTGGAGCGGATCAACCCTCCACTTT. Complete variable domain (other parts from reference TRBV30 and TRBJ1-6): SQTIHQWPATLVQPVGSPLSLECTVEGTSNPNLYWYRQAAGRGLQLLFYSVGIGQISSEVPQNLSASRPQDRQFILSSKKLLLSDSGFYLCAWSGSTLHFGNGTRLTVT.